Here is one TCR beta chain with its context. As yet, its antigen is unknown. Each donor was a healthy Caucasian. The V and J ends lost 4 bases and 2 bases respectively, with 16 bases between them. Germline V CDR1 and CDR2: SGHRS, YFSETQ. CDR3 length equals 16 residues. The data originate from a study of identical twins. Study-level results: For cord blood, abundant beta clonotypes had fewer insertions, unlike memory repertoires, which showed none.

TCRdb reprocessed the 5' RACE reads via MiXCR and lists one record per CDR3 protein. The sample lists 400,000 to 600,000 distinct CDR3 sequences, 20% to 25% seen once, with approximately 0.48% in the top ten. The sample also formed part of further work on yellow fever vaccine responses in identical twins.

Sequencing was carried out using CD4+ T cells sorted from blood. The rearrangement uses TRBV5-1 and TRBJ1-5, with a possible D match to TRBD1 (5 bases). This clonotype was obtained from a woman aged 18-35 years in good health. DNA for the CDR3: TGCGCCAGCAGCCTTGGCGGGGGACGAGGCAATCAGCCCCAGCATTTT. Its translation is CASSLGGGRGNQPQHF.